The present entry profiles one T cell receptor beta chain with its context. Primers for the PCR totalled 60 Vbeta and 13 Jbeta. Here immunoSEQ multiplex PCR was the method, and the copy in TCRdb shows in-frame clones only, minus some. Its table records fewer than 110,000 clones. The data were taken from a study of cytomegalovirus exposure and HLA in healthy donors. CDR1 is LNHDA and CDR2 is SQIVND in the germline V gene (reference sequence). The J segment lost 4 bases and the V segment lost 4 bases, leaving 2 bases of the junction unmatched. This CDR3 has 13 residues. The TCR was taken from a man aged 35 to 55 in good health and CMV-seronegative. Sample: PBMCs. The chain combines TRBV19 with TRBJ1-2; 8 bases align to TRBD1. The chain's CDR3 is CASSKGTGYGYTF. The CDR3 DNA sequence: TGTGCCAGTAGTAAAGGGACAGGCTATGGCTACACCTTC.